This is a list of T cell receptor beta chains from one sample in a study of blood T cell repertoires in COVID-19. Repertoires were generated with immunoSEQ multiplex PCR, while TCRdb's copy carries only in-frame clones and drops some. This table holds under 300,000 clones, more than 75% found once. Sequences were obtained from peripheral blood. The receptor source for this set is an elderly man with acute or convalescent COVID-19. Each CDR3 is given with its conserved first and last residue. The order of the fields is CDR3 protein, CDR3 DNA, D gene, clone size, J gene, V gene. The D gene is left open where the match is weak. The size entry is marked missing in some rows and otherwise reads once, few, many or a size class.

CASSQVSPLAGLYNEQFF,TGTGCCAGCAGCCAAGTTAGCCCCCTAGCGGGGTTGTACAATGAGCAGTTCTTC,TRBD2,NA,TRBJ2-1,TRBV3-1/TRBV3-2
CASRLLSRTGGETQYF,TGTGCCAGCAGGCTCCTCTCCAGGACAGGGGGAGAGACCCAGTACTTC,TRBD1,NA,TRBJ2-5,TRBV5-6
CASSSSGGGGIGEKLFF,TGTGCCAGCAGCTCCAGCGGGGGAGGGGGCATTGGTGAAAAACTGTTTTTT,TRBD1,NA,TRBJ1-4,TRBV7-8
CSVGGQVGGYTF,TGCAGCGTGGGGGGACAGGTCGGTGGCTACACCTTC,TRBD1,NA,TRBJ1-2,TRBV29-1
CASSRGTGDEQETQYF,TGTGCCAGCAGTCGGGGGACAGGCGATGAACAAGAGACCCAGTACTTC,TRBD1,NA,TRBJ2-5,TRBV11-3
CASSGSKNSPLHF,TGTGCCAGTTCAGGGTCGAAGAATTCACCCCTCCACTTT,NA,NA,TRBJ1-6,TRBV2
CASSSPGRGAGNTIYF,TGTGCCAGCAGTTCCCCGGGCAGGGGTGCTGGAAACACCATATATTTT,NA,NA,TRBJ1-3,TRBV6-5
CASSPSRDRDQPQHF,TGTGCCAGCAGCCCGTCCCGGGACAGGGATCAGCCCCAGCATTTT,TRBD1,NA,TRBJ1-5,TRBV5-6
CAISERLAGGHNPYNEQFF,TGTGCCATCAGTGAGCGCCTAGCGGGAGGTCATAATCCCTACAATGAGCAGTTCTTC,TRBD2,NA,TRBJ2-1,TRBV10-3
CASRARSWNGEAFF,TGTGCCAGCAGGGCCCGCAGTTGGAACGGGGAAGCTTTCTTT,NA,NA,TRBJ1-1,TRBV6-1
CASTLKTGVYNEQFF,TGTGCCAGTACTCTAAAGACAGGAGTCTACAATGAGCAGTTCTTC,NA,NA,TRBJ2-1,TRBV19
CASSLTGSGLFF,TGTGCCAGCAGCTTGACAGGTTCTGGACTGTTTTTT,NA,NA,TRBJ1-4,TRBV28
CASSVLPVLSEAFF,TGTGCCAGCAGCGTCCTCCCGGTCCTCTCTGAAGCTTTCTTT,NA,NA,TRBJ1-1,TRBV9
CATSRALRDRVYEQYF,TGTGCCACCAGCAGAGCCCTCCGGGACAGGGTATATGAGCAGTACTTC,TRBD1,NA,TRBJ2-7,TRBV15
CASSPGSRMQFF,TGCGCCAGCAGCCCTGGGAGTAGGATGCAGTTCTTC,NA,NA,TRBJ2-1,TRBV5-1
CASRQAGAGEQYF,TGTGCCAGCAGACAGGCAGGGGCTGGCGAGCAGTACTTC,NA,NA,TRBJ2-7,TRBV5-5
CASTDSRLVQPQHF,TGTGCCAGCACGGACAGCCGACTGGTTCAGCCCCAGCATTTT,NA,NA,TRBJ1-5,TRBV28
CASSPEGQGGLRAGELFF,TGTGCCAGCAGCCCGGAGGGGCAGGGAGGCCTTAGGGCCGGGGAGCTGTTTTTT,NA,NA,TRBJ2-2,TRBV28
CASSGSTGQGSPLHF,TGTGCCAGCAGTGGCTCTACGGGACAGGGTTCACCCCTCCACTTT,TRBD1,NA,TRBJ1-6,TRBV6-4
CASSEAGGLAGVEQYF,TGTGCCAGCAGCGAAGCGGGGGGGCTAGCGGGAGTCGAGCAGTACTTC,TRBD2,NA,TRBJ2-7,TRBV3-1/TRBV3-2
CASSYGGAGYGYTF,TGTGCCAGCAGTTACGGGGGGGCAGGCTATGGCTACACCTTC,NA,once,TRBJ1-2,TRBV6-2/TRBV6-3
CASSLGAAGGQETQYF,TGCGCCAGCAGCTTGGGGGCAGCGGGGGGCCAAGAGACCCAGTACTTC,TRBD2,NA,TRBJ2-5,TRBV5-1
CASSRGILGPQHF,TGTGCCAGTAGTAGAGGGATACTCGGGCCCCAGCATTTT,NA,NA,TRBJ1-5,TRBV19
CASSGTGNTGELFF,TGTGCCAGTTCCGGGACAGGGAACACCGGGGAGCTGTTTTTT,TRBD1,NA,TRBJ2-2,TRBV19
CASRATGTGGLVTEAFF,TGCGCCAGCAGGGCCACCGGGACAGGGGGCTTGGTAACTGAAGCTTTCTTT,TRBD1,NA,TRBJ1-1,TRBV5-1
CASSMDPRAGELFF,TGTGCCAGTAGTATGGACCCCAGGGCCGGGGAGCTGTTTTTT,NA,NA,TRBJ2-2,TRBV19
CASSPSTGLSQHF,TGTGCCAGCAGCCCCTCCACAGGGCTGTCCCAGCATTTT,NA,NA,TRBJ1-5,TRBV12-3/TRBV12-4
CASSRDRRNEQYF,TGTGCCAGCAGTCGGGACAGAAGAAACGAGCAGTACTTC,TRBD1,NA,TRBJ2-7,TRBV28
CASSHRGLGSGSYEQYF,TGTGCCAGCAGTCACAGGGGCCTAGGGTCGGGCTCCTACGAGCAGTACTTC,TRBD1,NA,TRBJ2-7,TRBV28
CASSPNMGGWNSPLHF,TGTGCCAGCAGTCCAAACATGGGGGGATGGAATTCACCCCTCCACTTT,NA,NA,TRBJ1-6,TRBV27
CASSLRDRDYEQYF,TGTGCCAGCAGCTTAAGGGACAGGGACTACGAGCAGTACTTC,TRBD1,NA,TRBJ2-7,TRBV11-3
CASSYSQRGGTEAFF,TGTGCCAGCAGTTACTCACAACGGGGTGGCACTGAAGCTTTCTTT,NA,NA,TRBJ1-1,TRBV6-5
CASSVSEETQYF,TGTGCCAGCAGCGTGTCCGAAGAGACCCAGTACTTC,NA,NA,TRBJ2-5,TRBV9
CASSAQLAGGHEQYF,TGCGCCAGCAGCGCCCAACTAGCGGGAGGACACGAGCAGTACTTC,TRBD2,NA,TRBJ2-7,TRBV5-1
CASSFPLGQTADYNSPLHF,TGTGCCAGCAGTTTTCCCCTGGGACAGACGGCGGATTATAATTCACCCCTCCACTTT,TRBD1,NA,TRBJ1-6,TRBV28
CASSEGQGLRGYTF,TGTGCCAGCAGTGAAGGACAGGGCTTGAGAGGCTACACCTTC,TRBD1,NA,TRBJ1-2,TRBV25-1
CASSLGGWAGETEAFF,TGTGCCAGCAGCTTAGGGGGCTGGGCCGGTGAAACTGAAGCTTTCTTT,NA,NA,TRBJ1-1,TRBV7-3
CASSLTGDNTEAFF,TGCGCCAGCAGCTTAACAGGGGATAACACTGAAGCTTTCTTT,TRBD1,NA,TRBJ1-1,TRBV5-1
CASTDEGVNPYEQYF,TGTGCCAGCACGGATGAGGGCGTTAATCCCTACGAGCAGTACTTC,NA,NA,TRBJ2-7,TRBV28
CATMGQPYNEQFF,TGTGCCACCATGGGACAGCCCTACAATGAGCAGTTCTTC,TRBD1,NA,TRBJ2-1,TRBV24-1
CASSSHSGEIGEQYF,TGCGCCAGCAGCTCGCATTCAGGGGAAATCGGCGAGCAGTACTTC,NA,few,TRBJ2-7,TRBV5-1
CASSFTSGGIYGYTF,TGTGCCAGCAGCTTCACCTCGGGGGGCATCTATGGCTACACCTTC,NA,NA,TRBJ1-2,TRBV6-2/TRBV6-3
CASSQVPARENTEAFF,TGCGCCAGCAGCCAAGTTCCCGCGCGGGAGAACACTGAAGCTTTCTTT,NA,NA,TRBJ1-1,TRBV4-3
CASSFLPGQGAGEQFF,TGCGCCAGCAGCTTTCTCCCGGGACAGGGGGCAGGGGAGCAGTTCTTC,TRBD1,NA,TRBJ2-1,TRBV5-1
CASSSGANTDTQYF,TGTGCCAGCAGTTCAGGGGCGAACACAGATACGCAGTATTTT,NA,once,TRBJ2-3,TRBV9
CSVHRGLVSTEAFF,TGCAGCGTACACAGGGGATTGGTTTCCACTGAAGCTTTCTTT,TRBD1,NA,TRBJ1-1,TRBV29-1
CASRIRYRRNEQFF,TGTGCCAGTAGGATCCGGTACAGGCGAAATGAGCAGTTCTTC,NA,NA,TRBJ2-1,TRBV2
CATSDETGSNQPQHF,TGTGCCACCAGTGATGAGACAGGTAGCAATCAGCCCCAGCATTTT,NA,NA,TRBJ1-5,TRBV24-1
CASSRRETGANVLTF,TGTGCCAGCAGTCGGAGGGAAACTGGGGCCAACGTCCTGACTTTC,NA,NA,TRBJ2-6,TRBV11-2
CASSWDRASPLHF,TGTGCCAGCAGTTGGGACAGGGCTTCACCCCTCCACTTT,TRBD1,NA,TRBJ1-6,TRBV27
CSVDPGTADGYTF,TGCAGCGTTGATCCCGGGACAGCTGATGGCTACACCTTC,TRBD1,NA,TRBJ1-2,TRBV29-1
CASSLYRNSPLHF,TGTGCCAGCAGCTTATACAGAAATTCACCCCTCCACTTT,NA,NA,TRBJ1-6,TRBV11-3
CASSLPSREQFF,TGTGCCAGCTCCCTGCCGAGTCGAGAGCAGTTCTTC,NA,NA,TRBJ2-1,TRBV6-5
CASSQERAPPLHF,TGCGCCAGCAGCCAAGAGAGGGCCCCACCCCTCCACTTT,NA,NA,TRBJ1-6,TRBV4-3
CSVEGRGKNEQFF,TGCAGCGTTGAAGGCAGGGGGAAGAATGAGCAGTTCTTC,TRBD1,NA,TRBJ2-1,TRBV29-1